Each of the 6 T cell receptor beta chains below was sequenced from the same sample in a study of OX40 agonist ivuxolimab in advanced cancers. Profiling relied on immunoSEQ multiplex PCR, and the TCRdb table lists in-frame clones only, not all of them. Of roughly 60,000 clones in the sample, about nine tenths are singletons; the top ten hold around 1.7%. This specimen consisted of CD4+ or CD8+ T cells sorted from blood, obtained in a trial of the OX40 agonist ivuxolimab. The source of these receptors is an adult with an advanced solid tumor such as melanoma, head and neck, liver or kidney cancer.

The CDR3 DNA is TGTGCCAGCAGCCCGTTTGAGAGCACAGATACGCAGTATTTT. It codes for CASSPFESTDTQYF. The chain couples TRBV7-3 to TRBJ2-3; D remains ambiguous. Germline V gene data show CDR1 as SGHTA and CDR2 as FQGTGA. This CDR3 comprises 14 residues. Trimming pared 5 bases from V and 0 bases from J, leaving 9 bases between.

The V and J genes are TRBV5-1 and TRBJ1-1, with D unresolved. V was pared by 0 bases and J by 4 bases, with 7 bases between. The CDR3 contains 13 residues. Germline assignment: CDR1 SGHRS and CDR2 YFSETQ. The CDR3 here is CASSLGGSTEAFF. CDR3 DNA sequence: TGCGCCAGCAGCTTGGGTGGAAGCACTGAAGCTTTCTTT. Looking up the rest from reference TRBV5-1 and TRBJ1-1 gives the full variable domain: KAGVTQTPRYLIKTRGQQVTLSCSPISGHRSVSWYQQTPGQGLQFLFEYFSETQRNKGNFPGRFSGRQFSNSRSEMNVSTLELGDSALYLCASSLGGSTEAFFGQGTRLTVV.

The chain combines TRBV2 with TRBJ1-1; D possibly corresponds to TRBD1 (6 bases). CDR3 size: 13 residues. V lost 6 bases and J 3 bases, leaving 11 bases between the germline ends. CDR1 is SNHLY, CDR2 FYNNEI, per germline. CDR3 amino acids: CASSGGGDTEAFF. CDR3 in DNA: TGTGCCAGCAGCGGAGGGGGGGACACTGAAGCTTTCTTT.

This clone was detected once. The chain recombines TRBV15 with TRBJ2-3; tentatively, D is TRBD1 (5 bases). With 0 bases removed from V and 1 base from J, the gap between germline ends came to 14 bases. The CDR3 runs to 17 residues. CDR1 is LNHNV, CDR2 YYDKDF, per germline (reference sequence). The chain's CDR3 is CATSRDKGLIRTDTQYF. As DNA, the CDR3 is TGTGCCACCAGCAGAGATAAGGGGCTAATACGCACAGATACGCAGTATTTT.

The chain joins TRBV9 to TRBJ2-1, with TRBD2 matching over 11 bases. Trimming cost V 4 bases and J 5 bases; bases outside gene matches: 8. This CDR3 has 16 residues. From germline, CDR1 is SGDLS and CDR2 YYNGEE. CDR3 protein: CASSPYSGGANNEQFF. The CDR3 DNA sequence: TGTGCCAGCAGCCCCTATAGCGGGGGGGCCAACAATGAGCAGTTCTTC.

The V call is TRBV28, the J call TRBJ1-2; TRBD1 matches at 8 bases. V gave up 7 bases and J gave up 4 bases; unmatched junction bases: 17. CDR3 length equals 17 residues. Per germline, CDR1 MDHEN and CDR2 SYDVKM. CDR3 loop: CASTLEGARGLVYGYTF. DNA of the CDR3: TGTGCCAGCACGCTGGAGGGGGCCAGGGGGCTCGTCTATGGCTACACCTTC.